This TCR beta chain was documented in a study of blood T cell repertoires in COVID-19. Trimming stripped 0 bases from V and 1 base from J, with 9 bases between. The germline V gene has CDR1 SGHRS and CDR2 YFSETQ. The CDR3 loop spans 15 amino acids. Sequencing used immunoSEQ multiplex PCR; TCRdb keeps in-frame clones, though not all of them. There are 150,000 to 180,000 clones in the sample; roughly four fifths occur only once, and 9.5% to 13% lies in the top ten. The sample comprised peripheral blood. V is TRBV5-1 and J is TRBJ2-3; TRBD1 is a possible D gene (5 bases). This TCR was recovered from a woman aged 55-70 years with COVID-19, enrolled during active disease. The chain's CDR3 is CASSLAQAGTDTQYF. The CDR3 DNA reads as TGCGCCAGCAGCTTGGCACAGGCAGGCACAGATACGCAGTATTTT.